Below, one T cell receptor beta chain is given with its context. These data are taken from a study of low-dose radiotherapy and immunotherapy resistance in tumors. CDR1 is LGHDT, CDR2 YNNKEL, per germline (reference sequence). This CDR3 comprises 15 residues. Between the trimmed V and J ends, which lost 2 bases and 0 bases, there was a span of 8 bases. Time point specified: after trial treatment. Described treatment: LDRT plus nivolumab, ipilimumab, low-dose cyclophosphamide and aspirin (RACIN trial). TRAV- and TRBV-specific primers, spanning alpha and beta chains, primed first-strand cDNA. The authors amplified TCRs for around 20 PCR cycles with a constant-region primer and a V-primer adapter. TCRdb reanalysed the reads using MiXCR and keeps one entry per CDR3 protein. The profile shows about 30,000 distinct CDR3 sequences, 45% to 55% of them singletons.

The sequencing used PBMCs, collected after low-dose radiotherapy plus immunotherapy. This receptor was taken from a male donor with gallbladder cancer. The rearrangement uses TRBV3-1 and TRBJ1-5; D remains unclear. This chain's CDR3 is CASSQSRSSNQPQHF. The CDR3 bases are TGTGCCAGCAGCCAATCTCGGAGTAGCAATCAGCCCCAGCATTTT.